The 20 T cell receptor beta chains presented below share a single source sample, sequenced in a study of CD8+CD57+ T cells in acquired aplastic anemia. Genomic DNA constituted the template upon which TCR beta VDJ and CDR3 profiling was performed. TCRdb independently ran MiXCR on the reads; one entry per CDR3 protein. The table shows 250,000 to 300,000 distinct CDR3 sequences, with 56% occurring only once. Patients selected for sequencing had displayed CD8+CD57+ cell expansion by flow cytometry. Specimen: sorted CD4+, CD8+, or CD8+CD57+ T cells (not recorded which) from PBMCs. All receptors derive from a human donor with aplastic anemia.

The chain combines TRBV9 with TRBJ2-1; 12 bases align to TRBD2. CDR1 and CDR2 from the germline V gene are SGDLS and YYNGEE. The CDR3 totals 15 residues. Trimming took 2 bases from V and 8 from J; bases not matched to a gene: 5. CDR3 residues: CASSVTSGSEYEQFF. In DNA form, the CDR3 reads TGTGCCAGCAGCGTGACTAGCGGGAGTGAGTATGAGCAGTTCTTC.

This clonotype has just a few counts. The rearrangement joins TRBV7-9 to TRBJ2-6; possibly TRBD1 for D (6 bases). In germline, CDR1 is SEHNR, CDR2 FQNEAQ (reference sequence). This CDR3 is 16 amino acids long. With 4 bases removed from V and 3 bases from J, the gap between germline ends came to 13 bases. The CDR3 protein is CASSSPQGGGANVLTF. Here the CDR3 DNA reads TGTGCCAGCAGCTCCCCACAGGGTGGTGGGGCCAACGTCCTGACTTTC.

This clonotype was recorded at least ten times. V usage is TRBV3-1 and J usage is TRBJ2-7, with 7 bases matching TRBD2. Germline values: CDR1 LGHDT, CDR2 YNNKEL (reference sequence). CDR3 length: 14 residues. V lost 7 bases, J lost 5 bases, and 11 bases stayed unmatched. The CDR3 here is CASTVSSGLHEQYF. CDR3 sequence (DNA): TGTGCCAGCACCGTATCTAGCGGTCTCCACGAGCAGTACTTC.

This rearrangement joins TRBV6-1 to TRBJ1-6; D is unresolved. This CDR3 spans 18 amino acids. Germline V gene data show CDR1 as MNHNS and CDR2 as SASEGT. Trimming cost V 1 base and J 0 bases, with 13 bases left between them. The CDR3 coding sequence is TGTGCCAGCAGTGAAGGACTAGCGGGAGGCTCCTATAATTCACCCCTCCACTTT. This encodes CASSEGLAGGSYNSPLHF.

This clonotype was counted at least ten times. This chain connects TRBV12-3 or TRBV12-4 to TRBJ2-7, with D possibly matching TRBD1 (6 bases). Trimming took off 3 bases at V and 13 bases at J, with 16 bases between the two ends. This CDR3 is 12 amino acids long. CDR3 loop: CASSFPQGPLYF. CDR3 sequence (DNA): TGTGCCAGCAGTTTTCCCCAGGGGCCCCTCTACTTC.

V usage is TRBV7-2 and J usage is TRBJ2-2; D may be TRBD2 (6 bases). The CDR3 contains 13 residues. With 2 bases removed from V and 8 bases from J, the gap between germline ends came to 9 bases. The germline V gene encodes CDR1 SGHTA and CDR2 FQGNSA. The CDR3 spells CASSLTSPGELFF. CDR3 bases: TGTGCCAGCAGCTTAACTAGCCCAGGGGAGCTGTTTTTT.

This clonotype was recorded many times. The DNA for the CDR3 is TGCAGTGCTAAAGTCGGGGCCAACGTCCTGACTTTC. Amino acid sequence: CSAKVGANVLTF. The chain links TRBV20-1 to TRBJ2-6; D gene ambiguous. Germline V lookup: CDR1 DFQATT, CDR2 SNEGSKA (reference sequence). Between the trimmed V and J ends, which lost 4 bases and 4 bases, there was a span of 5 bases. This CDR3 is 12 amino acids long.

This clonotype was detected ten times or more. V usage is TRBV19 and J usage is TRBJ2-5; the D is unclear. CDR1 is LNHDA and CDR2 is SQIVND in the germline V gene (reference sequence). The V and J ends lost 5 bases and 4 bases respectively, with 17 bases between them. CDR3 size: 15 residues. The CDR3 loop reads CASSPDTGLGETQYF. The CDR3 DNA follows: TGTGCCAGTAGTCCAGACACGGGTCTCGGAGAGACCCAGTACTTC.

This clonotype was counted many times. This sequence joins TRBV5-1 and TRBJ2-1, with 7 bases identical to TRBD1. The CDR3 totals 13 residues. V was pared by 0 bases and J by 10 bases, with 4 bases of the junction left unmatched. Per germline, CDR1 SGHRS and CDR2 YFSETQ. CDR3 region: CASSLGRDREQFF. The CDR3 region has the DNA TGCGCCAGCAGCTTGGGCCGGGACAGAGAGCAGTTCTTC.

The gene calls are TRBV18 and TRBJ1-3, with 7 bases matching TRBD1. CDR1 and CDR2 (germline): KGHSH, LQKENI. V was clipped by 3 bases and J by 4 bases; unmatched bases: 3. This CDR3 is built from 14 residues. The DNA for the CDR3 is TGTGCCAGCTCACCTGGACAGGACGGAAACACCATATATTTT. It specifies CASSPGQDGNTIYF.

The gene calls are TRBV7-6 and TRBJ2-7; a weak D match, TRBD2 (5 bases). This CDR3 contains 14 residues. V lost 6 bases and J lost 5, with 17 bases in between. The germline gives CDR1 SGHVS, CDR2 FNYEAQ. DNA for the CDR3: TGTGCCAGCAGTTTAAATCAGGAGAGGGACGAGCAGTACTTC. Its protein is CASSLNQERDEQYF.

This clonotype has just one count. The chain couples TRBV5-6 to TRBJ2-3, with TRBD1 as a possible D gene (6 bases). The CDR3 spans 15 residues. The ends were cut back, 4 bases at V and 3 bases at J, with 15 bases in the middle. The V gene's germline CDR1 is SGHDT and CDR2 YYEEEE. The CDR3 nucleotides are TGTGCCAGCAGCCAATTACAGGGTTGGACAGATACGCAGTATTTT. Translating it yields CASSQLQGWTDTQYF.

This chain joins TRBV19 and TRBJ1-5; D is uncertain. Germline V gene sequence: CDR1 LNHDA, CDR2 SQIVND (reference sequence). Trimming shortened V by 7 bases and J by 4 bases, and 14 bases separated the two germline ends. The CDR3 is 14 residues long. The CDR3 is CASNTGSRNQPQHF. CDR3 DNA: TGTGCCAGTAACACGGGATCTCGAAATCAGCCCCAGCATTTT.

The chain is built from TRBV2 and TRBJ2-2, with 9 bases lining up with TRBD1. This CDR3 has 14 amino acids. Unmatched junction bases numbered 2, after V lost 4 bases and J lost 5 bases. CDR1 and CDR2 (germline): SNHLY, FYNNEI. CDR3 in amino acids: CASSGQGETGELFF. CDR3 nucleotides: TGTGCCAGCAGTGGACAGGGGGAGACCGGGGAGCTGTTTTTT. The entire variable domain, with the rest obtained from reference TRBV2 and TRBJ2-2, is as follows: EPEVTQTPSHQVTQMGQEVILRCVPISNHLYFYWYRQILGQKVEFLVSFYNNEISEKSEIFDDQFSVERPDGSNFTLKIRSTKLEDSAMYFCASSGQGETGELFFGEGSRLTVL.

The chain employs TRBV7-2 and TRBJ1-5; D unresolved. Germline CDR1 and CDR2: SGHTA and FQGNSA. Trimming pared 2 bases from V and 4 bases from J, leaving 9 bases between. CDR3 size: 14 residues. The CDR3 DNA sequence: TGTGCCAGCAGCTTATTTACGGGGAATCAGCCCCAGCATTTT. Translating gives CASSLFTGNQPQHF.

This clonotype was observed once. This sequence joins TRBV20-1 and TRBJ1-5; tentatively, D is TRBD1 (5 bases). The V and J ends lost 5 bases and 3 bases respectively, with 8 bases between them. The CDR3 covers 12 residues. Germline values: CDR1 DFQATT, CDR2 SNEGSKA (reference sequence). The CDR3 region is CSARQFNQPQHF. CDR3 bases: TGCAGTGCTCGACAGTTCAATCAGCCCCAGCATTTT.

The chain combines TRBV12-3 or TRBV12-4 with TRBJ1-1; a weak D match, TRBD1 (5 bases). The CDR3 runs 14 residues. V lost 5 bases and J lost 3, with 13 bases in between. CDR3 sequence reads: CASSPRGRDTEAFF. The CDR3 region has the DNA TGTGCCAGCAGTCCCAGAGGCAGGGACACTGAAGCTTTCTTT.

CDR3 in amino acids: CASSPGVLAGGETQYF. DNA for the CDR3: TGTGCCAGCAGCCCCGGGGTCCTAGCGGGAGGAGAGACCCAGTACTTC. The chain joins TRBV24-1 to TRBJ2-5; 11 bases align to TRBD2. V dropped 11 bases and J dropped 4; count of bases not matched to a gene: 14. The CDR3 spans 16 residues. Germline values: CDR1 KGHDR, CDR2 SFDVKD.

This chain joins TRBV3-1 and TRBJ2-6, with unresolved D. Germline V CDR1 and CDR2: LGHDT, YNNKEL (reference sequence). This CDR3 is 9 amino acids long. Trimming removed 1 base at V and 14 bases at J, with 0 bases between. The CDR3 sequence: CASSQVLTF. Written as DNA, the CDR3 is TGTGCCAGCAGCCAAGTCCTGACTTTC. Full variable domain (rest looked up from reference TRBV3-1 and TRBJ2-6): DTAVSQTPKYLVTQMGNDKSIKCEQNLGHDTMYWYKQDSKKFLKIMFSYNNKELIINETVPNRFSPKSPDKAHLNLHINSLELGDSAVYFCASSQVLTFGAGSRLTVL.

A few counts support this clonotype. The CDR3 DNA is TGTGCCAGCACTGACGGCACAGATACGCAGTATTTT. It specifies CASTDGTDTQYF. The chain joins TRBV2 to TRBJ2-3; no definite D call. Germline CDR1 reads SNHLY; CDR2 reads FYNNEI. The CDR3 extends over 12 amino acids. Between the trimmed V and J ends, which lost 7 bases and 1 base, there was a span of 6 bases.